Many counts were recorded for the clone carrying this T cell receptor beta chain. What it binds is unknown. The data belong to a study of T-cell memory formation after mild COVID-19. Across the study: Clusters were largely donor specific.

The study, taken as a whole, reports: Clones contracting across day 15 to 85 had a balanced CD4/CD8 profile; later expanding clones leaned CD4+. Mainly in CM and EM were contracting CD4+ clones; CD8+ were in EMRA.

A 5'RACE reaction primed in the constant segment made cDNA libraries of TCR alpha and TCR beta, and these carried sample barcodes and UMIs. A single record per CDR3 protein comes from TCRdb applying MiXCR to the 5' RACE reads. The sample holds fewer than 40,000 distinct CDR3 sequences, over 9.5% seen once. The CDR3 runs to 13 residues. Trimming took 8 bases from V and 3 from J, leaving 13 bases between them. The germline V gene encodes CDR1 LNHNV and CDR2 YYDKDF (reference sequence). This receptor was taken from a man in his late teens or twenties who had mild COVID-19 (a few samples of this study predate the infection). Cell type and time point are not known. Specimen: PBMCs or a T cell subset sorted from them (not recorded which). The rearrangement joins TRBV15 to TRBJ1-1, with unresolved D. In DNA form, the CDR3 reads TGTGCCACCTCCCTGTATGGGGACACTGAAGCTTTCTTT. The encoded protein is CATSLYGDTEAFF.